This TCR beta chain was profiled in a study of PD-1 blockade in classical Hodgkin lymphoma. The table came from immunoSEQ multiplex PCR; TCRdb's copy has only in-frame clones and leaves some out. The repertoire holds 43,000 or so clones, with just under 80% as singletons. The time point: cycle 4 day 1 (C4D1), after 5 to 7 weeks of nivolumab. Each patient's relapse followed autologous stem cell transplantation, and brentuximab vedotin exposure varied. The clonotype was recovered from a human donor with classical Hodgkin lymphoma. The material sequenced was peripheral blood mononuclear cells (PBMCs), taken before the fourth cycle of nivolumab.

The CDR3 nucleotides are TGTGCCACCAGCAGAGAGAAATGGGGGACAGGGGATTCACCCCTCCACTTT. Its protein product is CATSREKWGTGDSPLHF. The chain joins TRBV15 to TRBJ1-6; TRBD1 matches at 10 bases. V dropped 0 bases and J dropped 8; count of bases not matched to a gene: 7. Per the germline V gene, CDR1 is LNHNV and CDR2 is YYDKDF (reference sequence). The CDR3 has 17 amino acids.